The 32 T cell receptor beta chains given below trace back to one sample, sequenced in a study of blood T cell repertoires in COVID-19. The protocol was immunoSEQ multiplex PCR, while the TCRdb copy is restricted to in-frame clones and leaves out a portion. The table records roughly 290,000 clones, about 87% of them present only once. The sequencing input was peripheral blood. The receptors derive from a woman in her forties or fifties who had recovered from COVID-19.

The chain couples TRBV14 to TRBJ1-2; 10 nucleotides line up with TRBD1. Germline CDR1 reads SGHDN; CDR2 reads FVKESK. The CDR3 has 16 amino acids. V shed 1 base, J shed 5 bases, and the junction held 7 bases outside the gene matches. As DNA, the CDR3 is TGTGCCAGCAGCCAAGCAGGTGACAGGGGGCTATATGGCTACACCTTC. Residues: CASSQAGDRGLYGYTF.

CDR3 nucleotides: TGTGCCAGCAGTTACGATTGGACTGCATCCTACGAGCAGTACTTC. Translating gives CASSYDWTASYEQYF. The chain combines TRBV6-2 or TRBV6-3 with TRBJ2-7; D perhaps matches TRBD2 (5 bases). V lost 2 bases, J lost 1 base, and 12 bases lay in between. The CDR3 is 15 residues long. Germline-derived CDR1 and CDR2 are MNHEY and SVGEGT.

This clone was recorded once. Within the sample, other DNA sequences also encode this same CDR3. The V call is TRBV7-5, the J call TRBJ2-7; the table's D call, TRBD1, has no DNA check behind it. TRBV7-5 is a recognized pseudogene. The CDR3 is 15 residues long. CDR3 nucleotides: TGTGCCAGAAGCTTCCATAGGCAGGGGGCGGGCGAGCAGTACTTC. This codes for CARSFHRQGAGEQYF.

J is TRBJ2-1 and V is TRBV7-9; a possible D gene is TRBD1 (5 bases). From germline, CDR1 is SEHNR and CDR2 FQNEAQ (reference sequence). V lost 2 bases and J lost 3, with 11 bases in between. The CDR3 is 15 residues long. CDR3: CASSLRQLVYNEQFF. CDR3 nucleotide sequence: TGTGCCAGCAGCTTAAGACAGTTGGTCTACAATGAGCAGTTCTTC.

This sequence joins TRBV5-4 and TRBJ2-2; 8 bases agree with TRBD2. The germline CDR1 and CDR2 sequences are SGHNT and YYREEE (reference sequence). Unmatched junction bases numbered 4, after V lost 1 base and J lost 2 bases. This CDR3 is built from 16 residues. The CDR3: CASSLKRGPNTGELFF. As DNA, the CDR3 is TGTGCCAGCAGCTTGAAGCGGGGGCCTAACACCGGGGAGCTGTTTTTT.

In DNA form, the CDR3 reads TGTGCCAGTAGTATAGATCTGCGGTTTCCCCAGCATTTT. Protein sequence: CASSIDLRFPQHF. The chain is built from TRBV19 and TRBJ1-5; D gene ambiguous. Germline loops: CDR1 LNHDA, CDR2 SQIVND (reference sequence). The CDR3 covers 13 residues. The ends were cut back, 0 bases at V and 10 bases at J, with 10 bases in the middle.

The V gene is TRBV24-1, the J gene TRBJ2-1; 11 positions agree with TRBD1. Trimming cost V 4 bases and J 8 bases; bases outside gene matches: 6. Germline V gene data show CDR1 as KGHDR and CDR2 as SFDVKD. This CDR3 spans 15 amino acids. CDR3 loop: CATSESGQGGDEQFF. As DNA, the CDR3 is TGTGCCACCAGTGAATCGGGACAGGGGGGGGATGAGCAGTTCTTC.

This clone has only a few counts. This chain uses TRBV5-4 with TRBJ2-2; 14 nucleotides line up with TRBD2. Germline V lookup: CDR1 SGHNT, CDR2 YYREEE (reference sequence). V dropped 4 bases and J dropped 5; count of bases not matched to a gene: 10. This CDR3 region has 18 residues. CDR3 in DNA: TGTGCCAGCAGCCCTTCGACTAGCGGGAGGGCCGGAACCGGGGAGCTGTTTTTT. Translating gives CASSPSTSGRAGTGELFF. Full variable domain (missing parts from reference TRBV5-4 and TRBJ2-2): ETGVTQSPTHLIKTRGQQVTLRCSSQSGHNTVSWYQQALGQGPQFIFQYYREEENGRGNFPPRFSGLQFPNYSSELNVNALELDDSALYLCASSPSTSGRAGTGELFFGEGSRLTVL.

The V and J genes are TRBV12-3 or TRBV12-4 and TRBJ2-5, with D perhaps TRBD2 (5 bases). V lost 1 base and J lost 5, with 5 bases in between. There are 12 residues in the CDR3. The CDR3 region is CASSLVAETQYF. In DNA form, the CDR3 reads TGTGCCAGCAGTTTAGTAGCGGAGACCCAGTACTTC.

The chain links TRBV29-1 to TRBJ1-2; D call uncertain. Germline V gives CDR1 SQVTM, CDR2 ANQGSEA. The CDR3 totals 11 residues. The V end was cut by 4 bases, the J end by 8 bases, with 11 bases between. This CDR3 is CSVVGDGGYTF. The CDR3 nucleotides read TGCAGCGTTGTCGGAGATGGGGGCTACACCTTC.

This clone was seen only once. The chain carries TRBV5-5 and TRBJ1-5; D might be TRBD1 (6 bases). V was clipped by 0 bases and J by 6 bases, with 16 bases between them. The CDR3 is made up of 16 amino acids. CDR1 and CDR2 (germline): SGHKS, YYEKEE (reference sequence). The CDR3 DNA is TGTGCCAGCAGCTTGGAGGGGCAGGGAGGGGGTCAGCCCCAGCATTTT. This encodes CASSLEGQGGGQPQHF.

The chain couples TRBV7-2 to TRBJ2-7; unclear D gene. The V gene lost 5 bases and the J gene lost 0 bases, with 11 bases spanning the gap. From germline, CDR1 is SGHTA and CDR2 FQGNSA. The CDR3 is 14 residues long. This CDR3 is CASSPVLSSYEQYF. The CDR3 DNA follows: TGTGCCAGCAGCCCGGTCTTGAGCTCCTACGAGCAGTACTTC.

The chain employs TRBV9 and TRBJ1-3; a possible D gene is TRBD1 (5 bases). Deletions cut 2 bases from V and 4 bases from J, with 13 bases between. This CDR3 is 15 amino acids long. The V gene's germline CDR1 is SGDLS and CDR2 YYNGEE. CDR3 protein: CASSVGGSAGNTIYF. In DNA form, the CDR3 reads TGTGCCAGCAGCGTCGGGGGGTCAGCAGGAAACACCATATATTTT.

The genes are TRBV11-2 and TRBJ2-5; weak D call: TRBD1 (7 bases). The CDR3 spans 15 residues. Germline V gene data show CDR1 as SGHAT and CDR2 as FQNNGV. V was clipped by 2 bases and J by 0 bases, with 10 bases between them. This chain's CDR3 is CASSLSGGYQETQYF. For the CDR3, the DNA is TGTGCCAGCAGCTTATCAGGGGGGTACCAAGAGACCCAGTACTTC. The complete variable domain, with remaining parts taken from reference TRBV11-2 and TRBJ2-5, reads EAGVAQSPRYKIIEKRQSVAFWCNPISGHATLYWYQQILGQGPKLLIQFQNNGVVDDSQLPKDRFSAERLKGVDSTLKIQPAKLEDSAVYLCASSLSGGYQETQYFGPGTRLLVL.

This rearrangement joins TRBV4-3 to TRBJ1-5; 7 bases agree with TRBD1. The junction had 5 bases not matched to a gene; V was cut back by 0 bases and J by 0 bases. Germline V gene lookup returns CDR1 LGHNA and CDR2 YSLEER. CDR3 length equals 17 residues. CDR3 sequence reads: CASSQDTGVHSNQPQHF. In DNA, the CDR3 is TGCGCCAGCAGCCAAGACACAGGGGTTCATAGCAATCAGCCCCAGCATTTT.

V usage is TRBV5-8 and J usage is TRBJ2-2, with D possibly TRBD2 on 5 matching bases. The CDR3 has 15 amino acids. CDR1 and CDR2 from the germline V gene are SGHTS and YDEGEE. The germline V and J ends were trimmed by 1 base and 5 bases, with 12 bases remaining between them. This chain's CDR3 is CASSLSFGVTGELFF. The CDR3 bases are TGTGCCAGCAGCTTGTCCTTCGGGGTAACCGGGGAGCTGTTTTTT.

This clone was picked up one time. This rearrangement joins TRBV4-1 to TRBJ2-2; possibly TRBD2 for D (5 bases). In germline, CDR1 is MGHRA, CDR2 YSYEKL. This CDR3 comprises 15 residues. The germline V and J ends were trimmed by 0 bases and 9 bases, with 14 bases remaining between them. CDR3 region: CASSQDSGVGRELFF. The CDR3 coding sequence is TGCGCCAGCAGCCAAGATTCCGGGGTTGGCCGGGAGCTGTTTTTT.

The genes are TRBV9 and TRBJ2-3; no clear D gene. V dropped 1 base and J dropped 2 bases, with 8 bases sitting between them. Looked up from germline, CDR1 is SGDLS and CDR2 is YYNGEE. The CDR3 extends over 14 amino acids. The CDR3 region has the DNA TGTGCCAGCAGCGTATCTACAGTCACAGATACGCAGTATTTT. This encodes CASSVSTVTDTQYF.

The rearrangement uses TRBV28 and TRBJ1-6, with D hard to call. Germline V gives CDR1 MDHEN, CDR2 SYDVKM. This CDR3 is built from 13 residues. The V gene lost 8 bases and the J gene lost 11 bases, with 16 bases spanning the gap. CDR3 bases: TGTGCCAGCTCTCGTCGGGGAATTGCACCCCTCCACTTT. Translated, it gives CASSRRGIAPLHF.

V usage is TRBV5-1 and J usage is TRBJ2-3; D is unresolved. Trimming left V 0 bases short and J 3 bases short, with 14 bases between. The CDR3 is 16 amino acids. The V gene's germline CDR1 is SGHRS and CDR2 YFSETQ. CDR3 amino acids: CASSLGYSRETDTQYF. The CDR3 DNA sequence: TGCGCCAGCAGCTTGGGCTACAGCAGAGAAACAGATACGCAGTATTTT.

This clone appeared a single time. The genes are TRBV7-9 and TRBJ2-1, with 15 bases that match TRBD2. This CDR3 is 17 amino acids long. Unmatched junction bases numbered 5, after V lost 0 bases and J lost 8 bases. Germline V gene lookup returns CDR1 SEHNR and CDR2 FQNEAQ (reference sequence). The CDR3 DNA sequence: TGTGCCAGCAGCTTAGCGCGGACTAGCGGGGGGGCATATGAGCAGTTCTTC. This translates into CASSLARTSGGAYEQFF.

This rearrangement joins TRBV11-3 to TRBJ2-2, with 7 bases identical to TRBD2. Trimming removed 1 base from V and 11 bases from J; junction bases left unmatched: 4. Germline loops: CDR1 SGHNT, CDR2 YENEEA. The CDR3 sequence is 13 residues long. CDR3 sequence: CASSLVGGRELFF. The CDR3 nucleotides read TGTGCCAGCAGCTTAGTGGGCGGGAGAGAGCTGTTTTTT.

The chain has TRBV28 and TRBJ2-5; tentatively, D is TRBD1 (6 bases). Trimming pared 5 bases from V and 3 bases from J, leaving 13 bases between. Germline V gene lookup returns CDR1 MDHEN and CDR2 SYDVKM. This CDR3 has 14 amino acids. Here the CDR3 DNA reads TGTGCCAGCAGTCCTTGGACAGCCGAAGAGACCCAGTACTTC. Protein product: CASSPWTAEETQYF. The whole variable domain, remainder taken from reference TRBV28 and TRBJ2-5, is DVKVTQSSRYLVKRTGEKVFLECVQDMDHENMFWYRQDPGLGLRLIYFSYDVKMKEKGDIPEGYSVSREKKERFSLILESASTNQTSMYLCASSPWTAEETQYFGPGTRLLVL.

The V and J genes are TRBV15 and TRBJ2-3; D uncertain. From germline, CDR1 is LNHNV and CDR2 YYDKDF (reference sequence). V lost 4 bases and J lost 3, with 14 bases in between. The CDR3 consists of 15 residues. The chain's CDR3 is CATSKEVWATDTQYF. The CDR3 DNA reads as TGTGCCACCAGCAAAGAGGTTTGGGCGACAGATACGCAGTATTTT.

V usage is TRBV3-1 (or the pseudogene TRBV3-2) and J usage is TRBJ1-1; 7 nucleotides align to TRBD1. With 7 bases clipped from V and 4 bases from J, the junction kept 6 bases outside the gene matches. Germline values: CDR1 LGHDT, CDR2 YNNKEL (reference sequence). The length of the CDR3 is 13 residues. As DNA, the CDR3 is TGTGCCAGCATTGACAGGGTAAGCACTGAAGCTTTCTTT. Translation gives CASIDRVSTEAFF.

In DNA form, the CDR3 reads TGTGCCAGCAGTGGTCGACAGGGACCCTTGCGCAATAATTCACCCCTCCACTTT. Translation gives CASSGRQGPLRNNSPLHF. The chain has TRBV6-1 and TRBJ1-6; the match to TRBD1 covers 7 bases. With 4 bases clipped from V and 5 bases from J, the junction kept 14 bases outside the gene matches. Germline CDR1 reads MNHNS; CDR2 reads SASEGT. The CDR3 covers 18 residues.

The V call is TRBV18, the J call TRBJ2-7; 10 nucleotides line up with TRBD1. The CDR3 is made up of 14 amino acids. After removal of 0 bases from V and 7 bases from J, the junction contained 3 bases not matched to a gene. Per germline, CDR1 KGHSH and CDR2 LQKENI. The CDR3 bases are TGTGCCAGCTCACCACCGACAGGGGGCGGGGAGCAGTACTTC. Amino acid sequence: CASSPPTGGGEQYF.

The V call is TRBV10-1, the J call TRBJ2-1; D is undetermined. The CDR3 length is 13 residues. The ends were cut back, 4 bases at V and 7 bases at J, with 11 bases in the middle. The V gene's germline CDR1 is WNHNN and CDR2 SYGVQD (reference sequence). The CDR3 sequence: CASSGRLRNEQFF. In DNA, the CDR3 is TGCGCCAGCAGTGGGAGACTCCGAAATGAGCAGTTCTTC.

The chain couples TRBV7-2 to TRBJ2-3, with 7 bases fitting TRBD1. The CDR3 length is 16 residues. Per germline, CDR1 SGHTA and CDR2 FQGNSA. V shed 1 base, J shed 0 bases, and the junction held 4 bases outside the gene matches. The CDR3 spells CASSLVWDSSTDTQYF. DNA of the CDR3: TGTGCCAGCAGCTTAGTTTGGGACAGCAGCACAGATACGCAGTATTTT.

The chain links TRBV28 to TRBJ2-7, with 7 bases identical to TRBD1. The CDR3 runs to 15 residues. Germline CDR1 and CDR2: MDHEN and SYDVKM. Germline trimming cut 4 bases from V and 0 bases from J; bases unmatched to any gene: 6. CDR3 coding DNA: TGTGCCAGCAGTTCTCCGACAGGGAGCTCCTACGAGCAGTACTTC. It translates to CASSSPTGSSYEQYF.

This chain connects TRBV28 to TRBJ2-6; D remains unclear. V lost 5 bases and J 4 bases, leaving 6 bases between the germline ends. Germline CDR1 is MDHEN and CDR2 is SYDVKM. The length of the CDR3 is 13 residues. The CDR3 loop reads CASSVSGANVLTF. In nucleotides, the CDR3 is TGTGCCAGCAGTGTGTCGGGGGCCAACGTCCTGACTTTC.

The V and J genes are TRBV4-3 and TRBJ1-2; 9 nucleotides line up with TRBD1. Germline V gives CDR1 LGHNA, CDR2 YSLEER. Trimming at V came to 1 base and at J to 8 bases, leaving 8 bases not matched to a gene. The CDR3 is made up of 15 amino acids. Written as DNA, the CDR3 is TGCGCCAGCAGCCAAGGGGCAGACAGGGGGGGAGGCTACACCTTC. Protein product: CASSQGADRGGGYTF.